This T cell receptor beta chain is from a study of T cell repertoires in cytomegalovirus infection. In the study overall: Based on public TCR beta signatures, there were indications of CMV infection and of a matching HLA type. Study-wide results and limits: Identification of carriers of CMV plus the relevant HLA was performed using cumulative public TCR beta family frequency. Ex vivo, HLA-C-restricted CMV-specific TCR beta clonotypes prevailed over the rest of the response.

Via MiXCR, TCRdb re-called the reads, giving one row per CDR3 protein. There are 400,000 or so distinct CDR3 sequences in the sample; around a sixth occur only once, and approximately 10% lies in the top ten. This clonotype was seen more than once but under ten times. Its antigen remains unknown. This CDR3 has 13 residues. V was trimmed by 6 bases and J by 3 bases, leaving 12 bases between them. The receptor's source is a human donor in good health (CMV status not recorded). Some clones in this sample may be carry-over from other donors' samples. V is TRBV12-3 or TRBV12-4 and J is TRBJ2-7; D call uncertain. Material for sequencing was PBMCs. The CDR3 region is CASSSSGLYEQYF. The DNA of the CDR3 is TGTGCCAGCAGCTCCAGTGGGCTCTACGAGCAGTACTTC.